The clone carrying this T cell receptor (beta chain) was detected a few times. The CDR3 has 13 residues. Germline V gene data show CDR1 as LNHDA and CDR2 as SQIVND (reference sequence). Trimming cost V 7 bases and J 9 bases, with 13 bases left between them. The source of the sample is a study of patients and donors after allogeneic stem cell transplantation. TCRdb analysed the RT-PCR reads with MiXCR anew, one entry per CDR3 protein. Counted here are about 76,000 distinct CDR3 sequences, about 26% occurring once; the ten biggest clones make up around 27%. V and J are TRBV19 and TRBJ1-6, with D hard to call. The TCR sequence derives from a human donor who was either an allogeneic HSCT recipient or a stem cell or donor lymphocyte infusion donor (not recorded which). It is not recorded whose cells these are; they may come from a transplant donor. The sequencing sample was made of blood, either unsorted or a sorted T cell fraction (not recorded which). The CDR3 sequence: CASMLTRASPLHF. The CDR3 bases are TGTGCCAGTATGTTGACACGGGCTTCACCCCTCCACTTT.